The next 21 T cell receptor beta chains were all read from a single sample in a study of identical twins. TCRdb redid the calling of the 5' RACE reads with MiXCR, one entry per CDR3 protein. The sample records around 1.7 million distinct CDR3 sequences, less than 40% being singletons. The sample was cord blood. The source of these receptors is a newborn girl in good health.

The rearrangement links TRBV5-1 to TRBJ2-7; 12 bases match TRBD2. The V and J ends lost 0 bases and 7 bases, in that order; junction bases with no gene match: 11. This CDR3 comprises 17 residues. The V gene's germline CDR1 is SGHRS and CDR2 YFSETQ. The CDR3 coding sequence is TGCGCCAGCAGCTTGGGACTAGCGGGAGCCTTAAGGGGGGAGCAGTACTTC. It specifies CASSLGLAGALRGEQYF.

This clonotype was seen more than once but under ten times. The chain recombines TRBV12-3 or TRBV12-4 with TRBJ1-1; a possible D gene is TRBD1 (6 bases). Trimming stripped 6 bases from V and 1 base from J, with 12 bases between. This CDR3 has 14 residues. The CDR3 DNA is TGTGCCAGCAGGAAGACAGGCCCGAACACTGAAGCTTTCTTT. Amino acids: CASRKTGPNTEAFF.

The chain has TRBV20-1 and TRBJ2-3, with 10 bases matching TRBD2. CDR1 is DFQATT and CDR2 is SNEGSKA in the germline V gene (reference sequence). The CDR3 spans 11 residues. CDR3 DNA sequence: TGCATATTAGCGGGGGGAGATACGCAGTATTTT. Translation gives CILAGGDTQYF.

CDR3: CSASKRWGISYNEQYF. Here the CDR3 DNA reads TGCAGTGCTAGCAAGCGGTGGGGCATCTCCTACAATGAGCAGTACTTC. This chain links TRBV20-1 with TRBJ2-1; D possibly uses TRBD1 or TRBD2 (5 bases each). The J call is in doubt because the DNA end fits TRBJ2-7 better. This CDR3 comprises 16 residues. Germline-derived CDR1 and CDR2 are DFQATT and SNEGSKA (reference sequence).

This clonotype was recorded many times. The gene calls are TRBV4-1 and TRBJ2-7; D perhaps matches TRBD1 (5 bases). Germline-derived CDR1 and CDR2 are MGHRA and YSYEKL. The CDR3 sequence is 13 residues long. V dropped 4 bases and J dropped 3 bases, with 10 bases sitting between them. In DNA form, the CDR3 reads TGCGCCAGCAGCCCCAGGGAAGGCTACGAGCAGTACTTC. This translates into CASSPREGYEQYF.

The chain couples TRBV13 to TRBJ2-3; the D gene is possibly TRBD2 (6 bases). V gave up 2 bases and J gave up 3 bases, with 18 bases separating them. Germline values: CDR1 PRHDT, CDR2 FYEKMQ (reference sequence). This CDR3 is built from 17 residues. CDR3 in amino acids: CASSLSWEEAPTDTQYF. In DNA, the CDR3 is TGTGCCAGCAGCTTAAGTTGGGAGGAAGCGCCAACAGATACGCAGTATTTT.

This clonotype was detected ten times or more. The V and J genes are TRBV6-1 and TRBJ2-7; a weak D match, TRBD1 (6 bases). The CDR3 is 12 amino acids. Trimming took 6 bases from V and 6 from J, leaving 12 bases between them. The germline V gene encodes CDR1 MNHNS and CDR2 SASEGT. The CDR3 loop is CASSSTGFEQYF. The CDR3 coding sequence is TGTGCCAGCAGCTCTACAGGGTTCGAGCAGTACTTC.

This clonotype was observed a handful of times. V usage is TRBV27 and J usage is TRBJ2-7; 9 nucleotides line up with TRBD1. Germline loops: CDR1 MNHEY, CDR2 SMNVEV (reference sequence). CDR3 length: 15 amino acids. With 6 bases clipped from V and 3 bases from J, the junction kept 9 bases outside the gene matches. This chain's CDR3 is CASRPYAGQGYEQYF. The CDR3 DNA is TGTGCCAGCAGACCTTATGCGGGACAGGGCTACGAGCAGTACTTC.

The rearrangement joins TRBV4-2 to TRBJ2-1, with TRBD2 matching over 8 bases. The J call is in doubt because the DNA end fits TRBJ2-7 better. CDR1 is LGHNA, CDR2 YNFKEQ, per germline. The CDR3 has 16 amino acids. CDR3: CASSRWGLDSYNEQYF. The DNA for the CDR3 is TGTGCCAGCAGCCGGTGGGGACTAGACTCCTACAATGAGCAGTACTTC.

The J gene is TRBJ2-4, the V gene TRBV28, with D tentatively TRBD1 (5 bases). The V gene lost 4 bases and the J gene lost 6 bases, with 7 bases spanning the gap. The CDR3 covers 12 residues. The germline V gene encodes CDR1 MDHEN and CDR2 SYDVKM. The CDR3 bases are TGTGCCAGCAGTTCGACAGTAAACATTCAGTACTTC. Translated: CASSSTVNIQYF.

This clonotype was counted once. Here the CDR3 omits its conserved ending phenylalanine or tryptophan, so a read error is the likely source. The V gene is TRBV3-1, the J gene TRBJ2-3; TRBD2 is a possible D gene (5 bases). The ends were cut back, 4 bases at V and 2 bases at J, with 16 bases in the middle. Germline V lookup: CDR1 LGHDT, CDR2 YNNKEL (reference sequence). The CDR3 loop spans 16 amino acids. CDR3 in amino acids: CASSPSGGLATDTQYI. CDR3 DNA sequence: TGTGCCAGCAGCCCTTCGGGTGGGCTAGCCACAGATACGCAGTATATT.

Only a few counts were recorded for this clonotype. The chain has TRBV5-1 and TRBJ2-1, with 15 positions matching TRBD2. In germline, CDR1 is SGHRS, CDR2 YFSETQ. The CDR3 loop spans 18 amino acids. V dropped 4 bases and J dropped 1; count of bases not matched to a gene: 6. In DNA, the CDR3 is TGCGCCAGCAGCCCGGGACTAGCGGGAGGTAAATCCTACAATGAGCAGTTCTTC. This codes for CASSPGLAGGKSYNEQFF.

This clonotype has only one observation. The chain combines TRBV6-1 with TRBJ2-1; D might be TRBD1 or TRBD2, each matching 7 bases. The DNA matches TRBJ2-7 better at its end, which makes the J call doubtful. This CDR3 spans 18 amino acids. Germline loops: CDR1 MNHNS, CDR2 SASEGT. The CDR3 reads CASKASRGGMLSYNEQYF. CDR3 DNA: TGTGCCAGCAAAGCGTCCAGGGGGGGAATGCTCTCCTACAATGAGCAGTACTTC.

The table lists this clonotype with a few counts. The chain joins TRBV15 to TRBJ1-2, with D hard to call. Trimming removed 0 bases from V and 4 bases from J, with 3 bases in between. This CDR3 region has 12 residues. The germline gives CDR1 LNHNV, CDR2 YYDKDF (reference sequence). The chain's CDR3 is CATSRDGYGYTF. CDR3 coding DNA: TGTGCCACCAGCAGAGATGGCTATGGCTACACCTTC.

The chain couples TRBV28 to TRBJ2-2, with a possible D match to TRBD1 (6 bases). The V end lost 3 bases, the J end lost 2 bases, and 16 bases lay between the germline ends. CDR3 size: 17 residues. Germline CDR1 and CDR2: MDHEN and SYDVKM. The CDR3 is CASSFGVTGVNTGELFF. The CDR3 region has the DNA TGTGCCAGCAGTTTTGGGGTGACAGGAGTAAACACCGGGGAGCTGTTTTTT. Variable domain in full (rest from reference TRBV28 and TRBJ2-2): DVKVTQSSRYLVKRTGEKVFLECVQDMDHENMFWYRQDPGLGLRLIYFSYDVKMKEKGDIPEGYSVSREKKERFSLILESASTNQTSMYLCASSFGVTGVNTGELFFGEGSRLTVL.

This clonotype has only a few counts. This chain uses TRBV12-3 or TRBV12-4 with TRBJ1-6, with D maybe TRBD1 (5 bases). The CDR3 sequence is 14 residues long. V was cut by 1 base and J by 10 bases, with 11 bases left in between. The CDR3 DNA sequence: TGTGCCAGCAGTTTAGTAGGACAAAGATCACCCCTCCACTTT. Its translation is CASSLVGQRSPLHF.

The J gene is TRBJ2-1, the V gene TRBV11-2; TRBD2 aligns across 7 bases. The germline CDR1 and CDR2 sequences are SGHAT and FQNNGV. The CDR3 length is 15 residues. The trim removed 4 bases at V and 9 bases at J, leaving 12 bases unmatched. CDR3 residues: CASSSGLTGWGEQFF. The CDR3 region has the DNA TGTGCCAGCAGCTCGGGACTAACGGGGTGGGGTGAGCAGTTCTTC.

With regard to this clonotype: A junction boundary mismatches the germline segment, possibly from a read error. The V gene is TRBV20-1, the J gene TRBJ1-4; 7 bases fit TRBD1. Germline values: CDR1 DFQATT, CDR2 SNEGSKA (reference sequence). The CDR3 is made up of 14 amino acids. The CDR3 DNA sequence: TGCAGTGCTAGAGGTGGGACAGCAAAGGAAAAACCGTTTTTT. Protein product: CSARGGTAKEKPFF.

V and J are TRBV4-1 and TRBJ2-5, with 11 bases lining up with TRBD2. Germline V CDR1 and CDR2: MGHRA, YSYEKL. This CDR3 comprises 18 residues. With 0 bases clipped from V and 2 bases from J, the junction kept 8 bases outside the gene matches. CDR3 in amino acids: CASSQDRGASGRQETQYF. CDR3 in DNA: TGCGCCAGCAGCCAAGATAGAGGGGCTAGCGGGAGGCAAGAGACCCAGTACTTC.

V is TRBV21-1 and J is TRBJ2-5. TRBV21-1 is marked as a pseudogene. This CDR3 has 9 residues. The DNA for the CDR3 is TGTGCCAGCAGCAAATGGAAGTACTTC. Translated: CASSKWKYF.

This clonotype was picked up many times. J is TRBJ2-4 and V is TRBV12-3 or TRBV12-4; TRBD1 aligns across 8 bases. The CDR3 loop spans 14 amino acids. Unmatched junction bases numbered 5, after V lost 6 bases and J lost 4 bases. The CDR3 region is CASSPRTGKNIQYF. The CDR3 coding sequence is TGTGCCAGCAGCCCCAGGACAGGGAAAAACATTCAGTACTTC.